This T cell receptor (beta chain) was identified during a study of cytomegalovirus exposure and HLA in healthy donors. General study points: In a later analysis, TCR association rates varied by HLA locus: DRB1 most, HLA-C fewest. Reportedly, cytomegalovirus status was diagnosed with high sensitivity and specificity.

PCR primers comprised 60 Vbeta and 13 Jbeta primers. TCRdb keeps only in-frame clones here, not all; method: immunoSEQ multiplex PCR. The repertoire consists of some 150,000 clones, with 79% occurring once and the leading ten covering 2.1%. Worth noting for this clone: As yet, its antigen is unknown.

This TCR was sampled from a man aged 40-49 years in good health and CMV-seronegative. Sequences were obtained from PBMCs.

CDR3 sequence reads: CATATGEAFF. CDR3 sequence (DNA): TGTGCCACCGCGACAGGAGAAGCTTTCTTT. The rearrangement joins TRBV2 to TRBJ1-1; possible D gene TRBD1, 6 bases. The CDR3 runs 10 residues. Per germline, CDR1 SNHLY and CDR2 FYNNEI. The ends were cut back, 10 bases at V and 8 bases at J, with 11 bases in the middle.